The clone carrying this TCR beta chain was picked up a small number of times. Antigen: not known. The data stem from a study of cytomegalovirus exposure and HLA in healthy donors. Study overall: Samples from HLA-typed donors yielded about 85 million unique TCRs in an early data release. Regarding the study as a whole: In a later analysis, common viral pathogens appeared linked to several of the most significant clusters. The authors excluded some V segments, including TRBV6-2 and TRBV6-3, as indistinguishable.

V lost 10 bases and J lost 1; bases outside the gene matches: 4. This CDR3 comprises 13 residues. The V gene's germline CDR1 is MRHNA and CDR2 SNTAGT. 60 Vbeta and 13 Jbeta primers were used in PCR. The method was immunoSEQ multiplex PCR; TCRdb's version includes in-frame clones alone and lacks a portion of them. Here the sample spans over 80,000 clones, approximately 75% being singletons. V usage is TRBV6-4 and J usage is TRBJ2-3; 8 bases are a match to TRBD2. The sample was PBMCs. This TCR came from a woman aged 70-85 years in good health and CMV-seropositive. The CDR3 protein is CATRGGRTDTQYF. CDR3 bases: TGTGCCACCCGCGGGGGGCGCACAGATACGCAGTATTTT.